These T cell receptor beta chains were read from a single sample in a study of shared clonotypes between healthy human individuals. The data were produced by immunoSEQ multiplex PCR, yet TCRdb's version contains in-frame clones alone and is incomplete. The table has 450,000 to 500,000 clones, more than 75% seen once. Sequenced material: PBMCs. Receptors were obtained from a woman in her thirties or forties in good health. Some clones in this sample may be carry-over from other donors' samples. CDR3s include the opening cysteine and the closing phenylalanine or tryptophan. A D gene is named only where the DNA matches it firmly. Rows may omit the clone size; those that give it use once, few, many or a size class.

d_gene	abundance	v_gene	j_gene	CDR3aa	CDR3nt
TRBD1	once	TRBV18	TRBJ2-7	CASSLDRESEQYF	TGTGCCAGCTCACTAGACAGGGAGAGCGAGCAGTACTTC
NA	NA	TRBV2	TRBJ2-3	CASSGRLPSTDTQYF	TGTGCCAGCAGTGGCAGACTGCCAAGCACAGATACGCAGTATTTT
TRBD1	NA	TRBV10-3	TRBJ2-7	CAISGTGSEEQYF	TGTGCCATCAGTGGGACAGGGTCGGAAGAGCAGTACTTC
TRBD2	once	TRBV11-2	TRBJ2-7	CASSLDTGTNYKQYF	TGTGCCAGCAGCTTAGACACCGGGACTAACTACAAGCAGTACTTC
NA	NA	TRBV7-9	TRBJ1-1	CASSPDVTEAFF	TGTGCCAGCAGCCCGGACGTCACTGAAGCTTTCTTT
NA	many	TRBV2	TRBJ2-7	CASSSTDRVGLEQYF	TGTGCCAGCAGTTCGACGGACCGAGTGGGGCTCGAGCAGTACTTC
TRBD2	NA	TRBV5-1	TRBJ2-7	CASSRGLATEQYF	TGCGCCAGCAGCCGGGGACTAGCAACCGAGCAGTACTTC
NA	NA	TRBV28	TRBJ2-6	CASSLWANSGANVLTF	TGTGCCAGCAGTTTATGGGCTAACTCTGGGGCCAACGTCCTGACTTTC
TRBD1	NA	TRBV6-1	TRBJ2-7	CASSDGGQGRGEQYF	TGTGCCAGCAGTGATGGGGGACAGGGGCGAGGGGAGCAGTACTTC
NA	NA	TRBV29-1	TRBJ1-1	CSVVGRMNTEAFF	TGCAGCGTTGTGGGACGGATGAACACTGAAGCTTTCTTT
NA	once	TRBV27	TRBJ2-7	CASSKRDKGAYEQYF	TGTGCCAGCAGTAAAAGGGACAAGGGCGCCTACGAGCAGTACTTC